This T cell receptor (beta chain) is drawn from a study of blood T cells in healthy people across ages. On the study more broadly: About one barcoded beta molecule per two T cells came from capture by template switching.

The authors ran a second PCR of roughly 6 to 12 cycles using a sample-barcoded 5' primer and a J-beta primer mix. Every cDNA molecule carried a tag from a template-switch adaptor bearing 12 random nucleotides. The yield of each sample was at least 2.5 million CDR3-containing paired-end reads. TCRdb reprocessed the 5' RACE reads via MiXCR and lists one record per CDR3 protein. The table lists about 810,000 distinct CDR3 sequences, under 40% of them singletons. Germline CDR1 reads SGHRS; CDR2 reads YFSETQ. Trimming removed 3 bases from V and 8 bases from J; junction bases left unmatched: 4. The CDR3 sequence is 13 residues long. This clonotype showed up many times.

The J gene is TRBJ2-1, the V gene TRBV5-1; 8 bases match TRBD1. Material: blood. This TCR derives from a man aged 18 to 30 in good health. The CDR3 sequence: CASSWDRSHEQFF. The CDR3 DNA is TGCGCCAGCAGCTGGGACAGGAGCCATGAGCAGTTCTTC.